The clone carrying this TCR beta chain was picked up one time. The data are from a study of OX40 agonist ivuxolimab in advanced cancers. Whole-study context: Dose-escalation patients were diagnosed with hepatocellular carcinoma, melanoma, renal cell cancer or head and neck cancer.

Data came from immunoSEQ multiplex PCR; TCRdb stores just in-frame clones and leaves some out. The sample lists approximately 82,000 clones; approximately 87% were seen once. This CDR3 region has 18 residues. V lost 4 bases and J lost 9; bases outside the gene matches: 21. Germline V gene data show CDR1 as SGHVS and CDR2 as FNYEAQ. The chain joins TRBV7-6 to TRBJ2-1; 7 bases line up with TRBD1. Material: CD4+ or CD8+ T cells sorted from blood, obtained in a trial of the OX40 agonist ivuxolimab. The receptor's source is an adult with an advanced solid tumor such as melanoma, head and neck, liver or kidney cancer. The CDR3 region has the DNA TGTGCCAGCAGCTCCCCCAAGGGAATGGGGACAGTTAAAAGTGAGCAGTTCTTC. Translated: CASSSPKGMGTVKSEQFF.